This passage covers 26 T cell receptor beta chains from one sample sequenced in a study of cytomegalovirus exposure and HLA in healthy donors. PCR amplification relied on 60 Vbeta primers (plus 13 Jbeta primers). TCRdb's table, derived via immunoSEQ multiplex PCR, lists solely in-frame clones and lacks some. The sample yields 90,000 to 120,000 clones, 79% seen once. Material: PBMCs. These receptors were taken from a female donor in good health and CMV-seropositive.

The chain couples TRBV4-1 to TRBJ1-4; perhaps TRBD1 as D (5 bases). Germline CDR1 reads MGHRA; CDR2 reads YSYEKL. The CDR3 has 14 residues. Trimming left V 6 bases short and J 5 bases short, with 13 bases between. CDR3 bases: TGCGCCAGCAGTCACAACGACAGAAATGAAAAACTGTTTTTT. Translated, it gives CASSHNDRNEKLFF.

The chain links TRBV13 to TRBJ1-1; TRBD1 aligns across 7 bases. The germline V gene encodes CDR1 PRHDT and CDR2 FYEKMQ (reference sequence). This CDR3 is built from 16 residues. With 5 bases clipped from V and 6 bases from J, the junction kept 15 bases outside the gene matches. CDR3 nucleotides: TGTGCCAGCAGCAGGACCCAAGACAGGGCTGGCGCTGAAGCTTTCTTT. Amino acids: CASSRTQDRAGAEAFF.

This clone was seen a few times. This sequence joins TRBV5-4 and TRBJ2-5; weak D call: TRBD2 (6 bases). The germline V and J ends were trimmed by 2 bases and 5 bases, with 13 bases remaining between them. This CDR3 has 14 residues. Germline CDR1 SGHNT, CDR2 YYREEE (reference sequence). The CDR3 sequence: CASSFGGSRETQYF. The CDR3 DNA reads TGTGCCAGCAGCTTCGGGGGTTCGCGCGAGACCCAGTACTTC.

The J gene is TRBJ2-5, the V gene TRBV10-2; possible D gene TRBD2, 6 bases. V lost 0 bases, J lost 13 bases, and 12 bases lay in between. The germline V gene has CDR1 WSHSY and CDR2 SAAADI. The CDR3 runs to 12 residues. CDR3 residues: CASSESRDGPYF. In DNA, the CDR3 is TGCGCCAGCAGTGAGTCGCGGGACGGGCCGTACTTC.

This clone was seen more than once but under ten times. V and J are TRBV4-2 and TRBJ2-7, with 7 positions matching TRBD1. Germline V CDR1 and CDR2: LGHNA, YNFKEQ. Trimming took 4 bases from V and 0 from J; bases not matched to a gene: 3. This CDR3 spans 14 amino acids. CDR3 sequence reads: CASSPRDSSYEQYF. The CDR3 DNA is TGTGCCAGCAGCCCACGGGACAGCTCCTACGAGCAGTACTTC.

V is TRBV2 and J is TRBJ2-7; TRBD1 matches 10 bases. J was trimmed by 6 bases and V by 4 bases; bases with no gene match: 3. The germline V gene encodes CDR1 SNHLY and CDR2 FYNNEI. The CDR3 has 13 residues. CDR3 in amino acids: CASSGRTGGEQYF. For the CDR3, the DNA is TGTGCCAGCAGTGGCCGGACAGGGGGCGAGCAGTACTTC.

The chain employs TRBV7-2 and TRBJ2-1; 10 nucleotides match TRBD1. The length of the CDR3 is 15 residues. Germline CDR1 is SGHTA and CDR2 is FQGNSA. The junction had 4 bases not matched to a gene; V was cut back by 5 bases and J by 3 bases. The CDR3 reads CASSRDRGIYNEQFF. CDR3 nucleotide sequence: TGTGCCAGCAGCCGGGACAGGGGAATCTACAATGAGCAGTTCTTC.

In its sample, this clone was seen once. The chain employs TRBV19 and TRBJ2-7, with D unclear. Per the germline V gene, CDR1 is LNHDA and CDR2 is SQIVND (reference sequence). V lost 9 bases, J lost 5 bases, and 14 bases lay in between. There are 12 residues in the CDR3. The CDR3 DNA sequence: TGTGCCAGGAGGATGGCCCAAAACGAGCAGTACTTC. This codes for CARRMAQNEQYF.

CDR3 in amino acids: CAWGERETQYF. Here the CDR3 DNA reads TGTGCCTGGGGGGAGAGGGAGACCCAGTACTTC. The V and J genes are TRBV30 and TRBJ2-5; D may be TRBD2 (5 bases). CDR1 and CDR2 (germline): GTSNPN, SVGIG (reference sequence). V gave up 5 bases and J gave up 5 bases, with 9 bases separating them. The CDR3 extends over 11 amino acids.

The J gene is TRBJ2-1, the V gene TRBV7-9; D unclear. V was shortened by 6 bases and J by 4 bases, with 10 bases between the two germline ends. The CDR3 has 13 residues. Per germline, CDR1 SEHNR and CDR2 FQNEAQ (reference sequence). The CDR3: CASSGHLYNEQFF. The CDR3 DNA follows: TGTGCCAGCAGTGGGCACCTTTACAATGAGCAGTTCTTC.

The chain joins TRBV2 to TRBJ2-7; 9 positions match TRBD1. The CDR3 runs 11 residues. Germline V gene data show CDR1 as SNHLY and CDR2 as FYNNEI. V dropped 6 bases and J dropped 11; count of bases not matched to a gene: 5. The CDR3 nucleotides read TGTGCCAGCAGAGACAGGGGGGTGGAGTACTTC. It is translated as CASRDRGVEYF.

This chain uses TRBV18 with TRBJ1-2; TRBD1 might be the D (6 bases). In germline, CDR1 is KGHSH, CDR2 LQKENI. Trimming took off 1 base at V and 3 bases at J, with 12 bases between the two ends. The length of the CDR3 is 15 residues. The CDR3 sequence: CASSPLDSGDYGYTF. The CDR3, as DNA: TGTGCCAGCTCACCACTCGATTCAGGGGACTATGGCTACACCTTC. Full variable domain (rest looked up from reference TRBV18 and TRBJ1-2): NAGVMQNPRHLVRRRGQEARLRCSPMKGHSHVYWYRQLPEEGLKFMVYLQKENIIDESGMPKERFSAEFPKEGPSILRIQQVVRGDSAAYFCASSPLDSGDYGYTFGSGTRLTVV.

The rearrangement joins TRBV19 to TRBJ2-2, with D possibly matching TRBD1 (6 bases). Germline loops: CDR1 LNHDA, CDR2 SQIVND (reference sequence). Between the trimmed V and J ends, which lost 6 bases and 3 bases, there was a span of 17 bases. There are 16 residues in the CDR3. CDR3 coding DNA: TGTGCCAGTAGAAAATCGACAGGAAGGGACACCGGGGAGCTGTTTTTT. Amino acids: CASRKSTGRDTGELFF.

A remark on this clone: One junction end disagrees with the germline gene, perhaps due to a read error. The chain carries TRBV7-9 and TRBJ2-3; 10 positions match TRBD2. The CDR3 length is 16 residues. Germline CDR1 and CDR2: SEHNR and FQNEAQ (reference sequence). DNA for the CDR3: TGTTCCAGCAGCTTAGAGGGACTAGCGACCACAGATACGCAGTATTTT. It specifies CSSSLEGLATTDTQYF.

The chain couples TRBV21-1 to TRBJ2-4; no check of the table's D call, TRBD1, against the DNA was made. TRBV21-1 is noted as a pseudogene. This CDR3 has 15 residues. CDR3 sequence: CASSKRDTPKNIQYF. The CDR3 DNA is TGTGCCAGCAGCAAGAGGGACACCCCGAAAAACATTCAGTACTTC.

The chain uses TRBV2 and TRBJ1-6; no definite D call. V lost 3 bases and J lost 3, with 9 bases in between. CDR3 length equals 15 residues. Germline values: CDR1 SNHLY, CDR2 FYNNEI. CDR3 region: CASSEGEGYNSPLHF. The CDR3 nucleotides read TGTGCCAGCAGTGAGGGAGAGGGCTATAATTCACCCCTCCACTTT.

V gene TRBV28 combines with J gene TRBJ1-5; perhaps TRBD1 as D (6 bases). Deletions cut 6 bases from V and 5 bases from J, with 14 bases between. The CDR3 contains 14 residues. The V gene's germline CDR1 is MDHEN and CDR2 SYDVKM. CDR3 sequence reads: CASSTAQGYQPQHF. The CDR3 coding sequence is TGTGCCAGCAGCACTGCACAGGGTTATCAGCCCCAGCATTTT.

The genes are TRBV5-4 and TRBJ2-1, with a tentative D call TRBD2 (5 bases). Germline values: CDR1 SGHNT, CDR2 YYREEE (reference sequence). Trimming took 2 bases from V and 13 from J, leaving 13 bases between them. CDR3 length: 12 amino acids. The CDR3 region has the DNA TGTGCCAGCAGCTTCTTTGAGGGTATTCAGTTCTTC. Encoded protein: CASSFFEGIQFF.

This chain connects TRBV6-5 to TRBJ2-4, with a tentative D call TRBD1 (5 bases). Germline V CDR1 and CDR2: MNHEY, SVGAGI. This CDR3 spans 14 amino acids. V shed 2 bases and J shed 0 bases, with 5 bases lying between them. Here the CDR3 DNA reads TGTGCCAGCAGTTACACAGGAGCCAAAAACATTCAGTACTTC. As protein: CASSYTGAKNIQYF.

To note about this clone: At one end, the junction sequence differs from germline, possibly due to a read error. The gene calls are TRBV7-9 and TRBJ2-3; 9 nucleotides agree with TRBD1. Looked up from germline, CDR1 is SEHNR and CDR2 is FQNEAQ (reference sequence). This CDR3 has 14 amino acids. CDR3 sequence reads: CSSSSGQGTDTQYF. As DNA, the CDR3 is TGTTCCAGCAGCTCGGGACAGGGAACAGATACGCAGTATTTT.

By its share, this clone is medium-sized. CDR3 sequence (DNA): TGTGCCAGCAGCGGCAGGGGAGTGGCGACTAATGAAAAACTGTTTTTT. Encoded protein: CASSGRGVATNEKLFF. The V call is TRBV7-9, the J call TRBJ1-4; TRBD1 might be the D (6 bases). V lost 5 bases and J lost 2, with 15 bases in between. This CDR3 comprises 16 residues. Germline V gene sequence: CDR1 SEHNR, CDR2 FQNEAQ (reference sequence).

For the CDR3, the DNA is TGTGCCAGCAGCCAAGCACGGGTCAGCGGGGGGTGGAATGAGCAGTTCTTC. This codes for CASSQARVSGGWNEQFF. This chain links TRBV4-2 with TRBJ2-1, with TRBD2 matching 9 bases. In germline, CDR1 is LGHNA, CDR2 YNFKEQ. The CDR3 covers 17 residues. Losses at the gene ends were 1 base for V and 7 bases for J; bases not matched to a gene: 11.

This sequence joins TRBV7-6 and TRBJ2-3; D not certain. The CDR3 has 14 amino acids. Per the germline V gene, CDR1 is SGHVS and CDR2 is FNYEAQ. Trimming shortened V by 7 bases and J by 0 bases, and 11 bases separated the two germline ends. The DNA for the CDR3 is TGTGCCAGCACCCGGAGAGGCAGCACAGATACGCAGTATTTT. Its protein is CASTRRGSTDTQYF.

CDR3 protein: CAISEGPNTGELFF. The CDR3 DNA reads as TGTGCCATCAGTGAGGGGCCCAACACCGGGGAGCTGTTTTTT. The rearrangement links TRBV10-3 to TRBJ2-2; D is uncertain. This CDR3 comprises 14 residues. CDR1 is ENHRY and CDR2 is SYGVKD in the germline V gene. Trimming shortened V by 2 bases and J by 2 bases, and 6 bases separated the two germline ends.

The chain uses TRBV6-5 and TRBJ1-2; 8 positions match TRBD1. The V and J ends lost 6 bases and 5 bases, in that order; junction bases with no gene match: 5. CDR1 MNHEY and CDR2 SVGAGI come from the germline V gene. The length of the CDR3 is 13 residues. The CDR3 region is CASSPTGAYGYTF. CDR3 sequence (DNA): TGTGCCAGCAGCCCGACAGGGGCGTATGGCTACACCTTC.

The chain recombines TRBV11-2 with TRBJ2-2; D may be TRBD1 (6 bases). This CDR3 contains 12 residues. The V end lost 7 bases, the J end lost 7 bases, and 10 bases lay between the germline ends. Germline CDR1 and CDR2: SGHAT and FQNNGV. The CDR3 region has the DNA TGTGCCAGCAACAAGGGGGACGGGGAGCTGTTTTTT. Translated, it gives CASNKGDGELFF.